This passage covers 9 T cell receptor beta chains from one sample sequenced in a study. MiXCR, run by TCRdb on the RT-PCR reads, gives a single entry per CDR3 protein. The profile covers about 680,000 distinct CDR3 sequences, with approximately 15% appearing a single time and 3.6% taken by the ten largest. Specimen: memory CD4+ T cells from blood. The receptors come from a female donor in good health, serving as a healthy control.

The V gene is TRBV3-1, the J gene TRBJ2-5, with 7 nucleotides matching TRBD2. The CDR3 length is 16 residues. The ends lost 4 bases at V and 0 bases at J; junction bases unmatched: 8. Germline-derived CDR1 and CDR2 are LGHDT and YNNKEL (reference sequence). CDR3 amino acids: CASSPRSSGDQETQYF. The CDR3 DNA sequence: TGTGCCAGCAGCCCGAGGTCGAGCGGGGACCAAGAGACCCAGTACTTC.

The chain combines TRBV10-3 with TRBJ1-4; perhaps TRBD1 as D (5 bases). Germline V gene sequence: CDR1 ENHRY, CDR2 SYGVKD. CDR3 length equals 15 residues. The germline V and J ends were trimmed by 0 bases and 5 bases, with 10 bases remaining between them. Written as DNA, the CDR3 is TGTGCCATCAGTGAGTCAGAGGGACTCAATGAAAAACTGTTTTTT. It specifies CAISESEGLNEKLFF.

Many counts were recorded for this clonotype. This chain uses TRBV4-2 with TRBJ1-2, with D hard to call. From germline, CDR1 is LGHNA and CDR2 YNFKEQ. Trimming took off 1 base at V and 3 bases at J, with 18 bases between the two ends. The CDR3 loop spans 17 amino acids. The chain's CDR3 is CASSQGVGRTADYGYTF. CDR3 nucleotides: TGTGCCAGCAGCCAAGGTGTGGGCCGAACAGCAGACTATGGCTACACCTTC.

This rearrangement joins TRBV24-1 to TRBJ2-3; maybe TRBD2 (6 bases). The CDR3 consists of 17 residues. Germline V gene sequence: CDR1 KGHDR, CDR2 SFDVKD. The V gene lost 4 bases and the J gene lost 2 bases, with 18 bases spanning the gap. CDR3 nucleotides: TGTGCCACCAGTGACCCCCGATCCGGAGGGGACACAGATACGCAGTATTTT. Amino acid sequence: CATSDPRSGGDTDTQYF.

In this sample, this clonotype turned up a few times. The chain couples TRBV5-1 to TRBJ2-7; 9 nucleotides agree with TRBD1. The CDR3 length is 16 residues. Germline CDR1 reads SGHRS; CDR2 reads YFSETQ. V lost 4 bases to trimming and J lost 2 bases; unmatched junction nucleotides: 10. CDR3 amino acids: CASSASGGQGTYEQYF. The CDR3 region has the DNA TGCGCCAGCAGCGCCTCGGGGGGACAGGGCACCTACGAGCAGTACTTC.

This chain joins TRBV30 and TRBJ2-1; D may be TRBD2 (5 bases). Germline CDR1 and CDR2: GTSNPN and SVGIG (reference sequence). V lost 5 bases to trimming and J lost 10 bases, with 15 bases between them. The CDR3 runs to 12 residues. CDR3 protein: CAWGVRGGEQFF. The CDR3, as DNA: TGTGCCTGGGGGGTGAGAGGAGGAGAGCAGTTCTTC.

This clonotype was seen many times. V gene TRBV6-2 or TRBV6-3 combines with J gene TRBJ2-5; 7 nucleotides align to TRBD2. Germline V gene lookup returns CDR1 MNHEY and CDR2 SVGEGT. The V gene end was trimmed by 6 bases and the J gene end by 4 bases; junction bases not matched to a gene: 11. The CDR3 covers 15 residues. In nucleotides, the CDR3 is TGTGCCAGCAGCTCCCTAGCGGACCTACCAGAGACCCAGTACTTC. Protein sequence: CASSSLADLPETQYF.

This clonotype was observed a few times. V and J are TRBV12-3 or TRBV12-4 and TRBJ1-2; D is possibly TRBD1 (5 bases). This CDR3 comprises 13 residues. Trimming took 3 bases from V and 7 from J, leaving 12 bases between them. The CDR3 sequence is CASSFQEGLGYTF. The CDR3 nucleotides read TGTGCCAGCAGTTTTCAGGAGGGGCTTGGCTACACCTTC.

The CDR3 DNA sequence: TGTGCCAGTAGTATAGGTGCAGGGGGGACGGAGACCCAGTACTTC. Residues: CASSIGAGGTETQYF. V gene TRBV19 combines with J gene TRBJ2-5, with D perhaps matching TRBD1 (7 bases). Trimming removed 1 base from V and 5 bases from J, with 14 bases in between. This CDR3 has 15 residues. Germline values: CDR1 LNHDA, CDR2 SQIVND (reference sequence).